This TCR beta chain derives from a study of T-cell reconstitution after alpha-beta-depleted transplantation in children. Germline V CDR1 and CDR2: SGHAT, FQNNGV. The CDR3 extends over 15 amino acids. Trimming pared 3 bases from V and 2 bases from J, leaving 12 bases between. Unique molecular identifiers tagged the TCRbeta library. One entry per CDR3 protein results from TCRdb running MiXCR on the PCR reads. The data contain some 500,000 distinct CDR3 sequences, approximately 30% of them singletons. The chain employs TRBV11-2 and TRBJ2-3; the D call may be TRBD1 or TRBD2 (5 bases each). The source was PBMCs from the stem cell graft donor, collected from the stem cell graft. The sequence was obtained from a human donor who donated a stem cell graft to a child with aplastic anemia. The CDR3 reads CASSLGDLDTDTQYF. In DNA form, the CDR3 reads TGTGCCAGCAGCTTGGGGGATCTGGACACAGATACGCAGTATTTT.